The clone carrying this T cell receptor beta chain occurred a few times. This sample is part of a study of T cells of healthy individuals. This CDR3 has 16 residues. Trimming shortened V by 4 bases and J by 1 base, and 17 bases separated the two germline ends. Germline V gives CDR1 SGHRS, CDR2 YFSETQ. TCRdb used MiXCR to reprocess the 5' RACE reads, holding one entry per CDR3 protein. The sample includes about 96,000 distinct CDR3 sequences, roughly 15% seen only once; the top ten take 6% to 8%. The clonotype comes from a human donor in good health. This chain links TRBV5-1 with TRBJ1-1, with D tentatively TRBD1 (6 bases). CDR3 bases: TGCGCCAGCAGCCTTCTGGGCCCGGGGGCGAACACTGAAGCTTTCTTT. Encoded protein: CASSLLGPGANTEAFF.